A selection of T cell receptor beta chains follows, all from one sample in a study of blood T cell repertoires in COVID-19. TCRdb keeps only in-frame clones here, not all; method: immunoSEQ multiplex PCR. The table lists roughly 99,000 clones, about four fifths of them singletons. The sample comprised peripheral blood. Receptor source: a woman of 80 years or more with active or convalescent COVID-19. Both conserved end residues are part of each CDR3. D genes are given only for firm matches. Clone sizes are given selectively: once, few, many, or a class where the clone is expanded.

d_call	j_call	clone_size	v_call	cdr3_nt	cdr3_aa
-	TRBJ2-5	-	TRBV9	TGTGCCAGCAGCGTAGTGGAGGGAGGGACCCAGTACTTC	CASSVVEGGTQYF
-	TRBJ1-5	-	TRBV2	TGTGCCAGCAGTGGGACAAACAGCAATCAGCCCCAGCATTTT	CASSGTNSNQPQHF
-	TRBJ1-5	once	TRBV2	TGTGCCAGCAGTCGGGACACTAGCAATCAGCCCCAGCATTTT	CASSRDTSNQPQHF
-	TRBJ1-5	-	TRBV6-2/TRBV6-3	TGTGCCAGCAGCCGGATCGTTGACAGCTATAGCAATCAGCCCCAGCATTTT	CASSRIVDSYSNQPQHF
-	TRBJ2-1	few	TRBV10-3	TGTGCCATCAGTGAGTCCCTCGCTAGCAACCATGAGCAGTTCTTC	CAISESLASNHEQFF
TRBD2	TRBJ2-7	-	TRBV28	TGTGCCAGCAGTTCCCTCTTAGCGGGCCACTACGAGCAGTACTTC	CASSSLLAGHYEQYF
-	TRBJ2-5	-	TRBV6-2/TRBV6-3	TGTGCCAGCAGATACGATGGGGGGTTGGAGACCCAGTACTTC	CASRYDGGLETQYF
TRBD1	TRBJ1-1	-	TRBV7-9	TGTGCCAGCAGCTTAAGTACAGGGGAGGATGAAGCTTTCTTT	CASSLSTGEDEAFF
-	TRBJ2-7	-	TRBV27	TGTGCCAGCAGTTTATACCGAATAAACGGCTACGAGCAGTACTTC	CASSLYRINGYEQYF
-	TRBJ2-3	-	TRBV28	TGTGCCAGCAGCTCCCCGGGTTTCCGGCCAGATACGCAGTATTTT	CASSSPGFRPDTQYF
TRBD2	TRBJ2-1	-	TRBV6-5	TGTGCCAGCAGTTTTCTAGCGGGAGTTAGGGGCAATGAGCAGTTCTTC	CASSFLAGVRGNEQFF
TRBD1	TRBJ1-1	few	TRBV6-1	TGTGCCAGCAGTGAAGGAAGGGCAGGGGGACAGTTGAACACTGAAGCTTTCTTT	CASSEGRAGGQLNTEAFF
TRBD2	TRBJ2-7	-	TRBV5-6	TGTGCCAGCAGCCTGCGACTAGCGGGAGTTGGATCCTACGAGCAGTACTTC	CASSLRLAGVGSYEQYF
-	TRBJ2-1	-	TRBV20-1	TGCAGTGCTAGTACCCTAGCCGGGGGTAGTGAGCAGTTCTTC	CSASTLAGGSEQFF
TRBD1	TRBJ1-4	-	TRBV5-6	TGTGCCAGCAGCTTGGTAGGGACAGGGGATGAAAAACTGTTTTTT	CASSLVGTGDEKLFF
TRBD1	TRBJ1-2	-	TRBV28	TGTGCCAGCAGTTTATTCAGGGGGGACAACTATGGCTACACCTTC	CASSLFRGDNYGYTF
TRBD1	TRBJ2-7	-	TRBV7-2	TGTGCCAGCAGCTCCAGCAATCGCAGGGGGCCGACCTACGAGCAGTACTTC	CASSSSNRRGPTYEQYF
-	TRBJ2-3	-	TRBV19	TGTGCCAGTAGTATAACCGGGAGAGGGCTTTTCAGCACAGATACGCAGTATTTT	CASSITGRGLFSTDTQYF
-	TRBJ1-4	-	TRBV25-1	TGTGCCAGCAGTGATTTTGGGCCTATCGGTGAAAAACTGTTTTTT	CASSDFGPIGEKLFF
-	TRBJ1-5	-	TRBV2	TGTGCCAGCAGTGAGAATACTGTGGGCAATCAGCCCCAGCATTTT	CASSENTVGNQPQHF
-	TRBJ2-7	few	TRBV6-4	TGTGCCAGCAGTGGGGTGGGGGACAACTACGAGCAGTACTTC	CASSGVGDNYEQYF
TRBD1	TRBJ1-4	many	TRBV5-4	TGTGCCAGCAGCCCACGGACAGGCCCTAATGAAAAACTGTTTTTT	CASSPRTGPNEKLFF
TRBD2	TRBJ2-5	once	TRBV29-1	TGCAGCGCCCGGACTAGCGGGAGTTGGCAAGAGACCCAGTACTTC	CSARTSGSWQETQYF
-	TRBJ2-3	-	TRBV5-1	TGCGCCAGCAGCTCGACTATTGCAGATACGCAGTATTTT	CASSSTIADTQYF
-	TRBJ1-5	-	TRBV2	TGTGCCAGCGGCCGGGATAGCAATCAGCCCCAGCATTTT	CASGRDSNQPQHF
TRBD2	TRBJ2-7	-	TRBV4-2	TGTGCCAGCAGCCAGGCGGGACTAGCGGGAGGCCTCTCCTACGAGCAGTACTTC	CASSQAGLAGGLSYEQYF
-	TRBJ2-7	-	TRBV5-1	TGTGCCAGCAGCCTCGCCGGGGGTTGGGAGCAGTACTTC	CASSLAGGWEQYF
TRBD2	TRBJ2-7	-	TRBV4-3	TGCGCCAGCAGCCAAGATGCTAGCGGAGCTTACGAGCAGTACTTC	CASSQDASGAYEQYF
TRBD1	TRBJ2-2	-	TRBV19	TGTGCCGCCCAGGGGGTCACCGGGGAGCTGTTTTTT	CAAQGVTGELFF
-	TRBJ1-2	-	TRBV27	TGTGCCAGCAAAAACACGCCGGGACAAGACTATGGCTACACCTTC	CASKNTPGQDYGYTF
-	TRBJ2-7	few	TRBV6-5	TGTGCCAGCAGGATCCGGGGGGCGGGGATGAGAGAGCAGTACTTC	CASRIRGAGMREQYF
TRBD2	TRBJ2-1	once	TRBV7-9	TGTGCCAGCAGCTTAGCGATGGCGGGAGGGCCGAGTGAGCAGTTCTTC	CASSLAMAGGPSEQFF
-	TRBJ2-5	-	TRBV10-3	TGTGCCATCAGTGAGGGGCTAGCGCGGGAGACCCAGTACTTC	CAISEGLARETQYF
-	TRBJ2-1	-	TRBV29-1	TGCAGCGTGGGGTACGCCAGGGCCTCCAATGAGCAGTTCTTC	CSVGYARASNEQFF
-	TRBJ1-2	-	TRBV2	TGTGCCAGCGGGAGAAGAGCTAGCTATGGCTACACCTTC	CASGRRASYGYTF
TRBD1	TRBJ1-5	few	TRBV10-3	TGTGCCATCAGCAAAACAGGGGGCAATCAGCCCCAGCATTTT	CAISKTGGNQPQHF
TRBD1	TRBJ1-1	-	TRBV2	TGTGCCAGCGCCGGGACAGGGCCCACTGAAGCTTTCTTT	CASAGTGPTEAFF
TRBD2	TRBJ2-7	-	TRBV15	TGTGCCACCAGCAGAGATATCGGGACTATCTACGAGCAGTACTTC	CATSRDIGTIYEQYF
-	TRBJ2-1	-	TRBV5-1	TGCGCCAGCAGCTTGGACGGAGGGCCTAGTAATGAGCAGTTCTTC	CASSLDGGPSNEQFF
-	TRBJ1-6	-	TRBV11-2	TGTGCCAGCAGCCAAGGACAGACCCTCAATTCACCCCTCCACTTT	CASSQGQTLNSPLHF
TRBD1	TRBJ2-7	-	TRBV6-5	TGTGCCAGCAGAACGTGGACAGGGCATCCCGAGCAGTACTTC	CASRTWTGHPEQYF
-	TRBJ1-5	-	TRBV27	TGTGCCAGCAGAGACGTGGCAGGCGCCTATAGCAATCAGCCCCAGCATTTT	CASRDVAGAYSNQPQHF
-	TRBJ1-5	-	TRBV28	TGTGCCAGCAGTCCCCTAAGGGGAACGAAGAATCAGCCCCAGCATTTT	CASSPLRGTKNQPQHF
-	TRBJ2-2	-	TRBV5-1	TGTGCCAGCACCCTTGGGAGGACCCACGGGGAGCTGTTTTTT	CASTLGRTHGELFF
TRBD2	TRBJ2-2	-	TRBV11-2	TGTGCCAGCAAAAAGAGGCGGGAGATCGCGACCGGGGAGCTGTTTTTT	CASKKRREIATGELFF
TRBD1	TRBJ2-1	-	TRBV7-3	TGTGCCAGCAGCTTAATCTCCGGGACAGGGGACAATGAGCAGTTCTTC	CASSLISGTGDNEQFF
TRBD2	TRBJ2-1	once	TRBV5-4	TGTGCCAGCACCACCTTGGCTAGCGGGGGACTCATCTACAATGAGCAGTTCTTC	CASTTLASGGLIYNEQFF
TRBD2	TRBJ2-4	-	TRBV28	TGTGCCAGTAAGTCGAGGGAGGGCATTCAGTACTTC	CASKSREGIQYF
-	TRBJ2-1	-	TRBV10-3	TGTGCCATCAGGAGGGACAATGAGCAGTTCTTC	CAIRRDNEQFF
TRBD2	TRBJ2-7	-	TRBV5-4	TGTGCCAGCAGCCGGGGAGGGTTCTACGAGCAGTACTTC	CASSRGGFYEQYF
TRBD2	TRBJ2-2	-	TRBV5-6	TGTGCCAGCAGGCCTACTAGCGGGAGGGCCGGGGAGCTGTTTTTT	CASRPTSGRAGELFF
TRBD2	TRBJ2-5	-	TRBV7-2	TGTGCCAGCAGCTCTCCCGGGACTAGCGGGAGAGGTCGAGAGACCCAGTACTTC	CASSSPGTSGRGRETQYF
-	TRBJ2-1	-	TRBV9	TGTGCCAGCAGCGTAGGGGCCTCTTCGGATGAGCAGTTCTTC	CASSVGASSDEQFF